These T cell receptor beta chains were read from a single sample in a study of T-cell memory formation after mild COVID-19. Via MiXCR, TCRdb re-called the 5' RACE reads, giving one row per CDR3 protein. The repertoire holds 400,000 or so distinct CDR3 sequences, 15% to 25% seen once, with about 8.1% in the top ten. The specimen was PBMCs or a T cell subset sorted from them (not recorded which). The receptors here all came from an adult woman who had mild COVID-19 (a few samples of this study predate the infection). Cell type and time point are not known. Both conserved end residues are part of each CDR3. D genes are given only for firm matches. Some rows mark clone size as missing; the rest say once, few, many or name a class of expanded clone.

size,D,J,V,CDR3,DNA
NA,TRBD2,TRBJ2-3,TRBV20-1,CSANLRGGGTDTQYF,TGCAGTGCCAATTTACGGGGGGGCGGGACAGATACGCAGTATTTT
NA,TRBD2,TRBJ2-5,TRBV13,CASSLSGGLGQETQYF,TGTGCCAGCAGCTTATCGGGGGGGCTTGGCCAAGAGACCCAGTACTTC
few,NA,TRBJ2-7,TRBV7-9,CASGRDVGYEQYF,TGTGCCAGCGGCCGGGACGTCGGCTACGAGCAGTACTTC
NA,NA,TRBJ2-4,TRBV7-9,CASSPGGVGNIQYF,TGTGCCAGCAGCCCCGGAGGGGTAGGGAACATTCAGTACTTC
few,TRBD2,TRBJ2-1,TRBV7-9,CASLSTSGGAHEQFF,TGTGCCAGCCTCTCGACTAGCGGGGGGGCCCATGAGCAGTTCTTC
NA,NA,TRBJ2-1,TRBV7-2,CASSDMDNEQFF,TGTGCCAGCAGCGACATGGACAATGAGCAGTTCTTC
NA,TRBD2,TRBJ2-1,TRBV7-8,CASSSSGTSSYNEQFF,TGTGCCAGCAGCTCAAGCGGGACGAGCTCCTACAATGAGCAGTTCTTC
NA,TRBD1,TRBJ2-2,TRBV12-3/TRBV12-4,CASSSTGGTGELFF,TGTGCCAGCAGTTCCACAGGGGGGACCGGGGAGCTGTTTTTT
few,TRBD1,TRBJ1-4,TRBV7-2,CASSPTGGREKLFF,TGTGCCAGCAGCCCGACAGGGGGCCGGGAAAAACTGTTTTTT
few,NA,TRBJ1-1,TRBV10-3,CAISEPPRTEAFF,TGTGCCATCAGTGAGCCCCCGCGGACTGAAGCTTTCTTT
NA,NA,TRBJ2-4,TRBV25-1,CASSDRTENIQYF,TGTGCCAGCAGCGATAGGACAGAAAACATTCAGTACTTC
NA,TRBD2,TRBJ2-3,TRBV9,CARILLVAGGKSTDTQYF,TGTGCCAGGATTCTTCTAGTAGCGGGAGGGAAAAGTACAGATACGCAGTATTTT
few,NA,TRBJ1-4,TRBV20-1,CSARTTGEKLFF,TGCAGTGCTAGGACCACCGGGGAAAAACTGTTTTTT
many,TRBD2,TRBJ2-3,TRBV12-3/TRBV12-4,CASSFGGGTDTQYF,TGTGCCAGCAGTTTCGGCGGGGGAACAGATACGCAGTATTTT
few,NA,TRBJ2-1,TRBV24-1,CATSDDVGVQFF,TGTGCCACCAGTGACGACGTCGGGGTGCAGTTCTTC
few,NA,TRBJ1-6,TRBV20-1,CSARRYNSPLHF,TGCAGTGCGAGGAGATATAATTCACCCCTCCACTTT
NA,NA,TRBJ2-3,TRBV6-5,CASRPSGVSDTQYF,TGTGCCAGCAGGCCCTCGGGGGTCTCAGATACGCAGTATTTT
few,NA,TRBJ2-7,TRBV15,CATSREPAQTYEQYF,TGTGCCACCAGCAGAGAACCGGCCCAAACTTACGAGCAGTACTTC
few,TRBD2,TRBJ2-7,TRBV4-2,CASSPERGVTYEQYF,TGTGCCAGCAGCCCGGAGCGGGGAGTGACCTACGAGCAGTACTTC
NA,NA,TRBJ2-4,TRBV20-1,CSASETGVLAKNIQYF,TGCAGTGCTAGTGAGACAGGAGTACTAGCCAAAAACATTCAGTACTTC
few,NA,TRBJ1-1,TRBV27,CASSPTPGRGNTEAFF,TGTGCCAGCAGTCCCACCCCCGGCAGGGGTAACACTGAAGCTTTCTTT
NA,NA,TRBJ2-7,TRBV6-5,CASSYFQSYEQYF,TGTGCCAGCAGTTACTTCCAGTCCTACGAGCAGTACTTC
NA,NA,TRBJ2-2,TRBV7-9,CASSSDWNTGELFF,TGTGCCAGCAGCTCCGACTGGAACACCGGGGAGCTGTTTTTT
few,NA,TRBJ2-1,TRBV7-3,CASSPMGDNEQFF,TGTGCCAGCAGCCCCATGGGCGACAATGAGCAGTTCTTC
few,TRBD1,TRBJ2-7,TRBV29-1,CSTRQGPTYEQYF,TGCAGCACCCGACAGGGGCCTACTTACGAGCAGTACTTC
few,NA,TRBJ2-3,TRBV5-1,CASSFSRETDTQYF,TGCGCCAGCAGCTTTTCCAGGGAGACAGATACGCAGTATTTT
few,NA,TRBJ1-1,TRBV5-1,CASSLWGARGTEAFF,TGCGCCAGCAGCTTGTGGGGGGCTCGTGGAACTGAAGCTTTCTTT
few,NA,TRBJ2-4,TRBV23-1,CASSRRQLAKNIQYF,TGCGCCAGCAGCCGGCGACAGTTAGCCAAAAACATTCAGTACTTC
few,TRBD2,TRBJ2-6,TRBV9,CASSGTTSGIYSGANVLTF,TGTGCCAGCAGCGGAACAACTAGCGGGATATACTCTGGGGCCAACGTCCTGACTTTC
few,NA,TRBJ1-4,TRBV7-9,CASSPLGYATNEKLFF,TGTGCCAGCAGCCCGCTGGGTTACGCAACTAATGAAAAACTGTTTTTT
NA,NA,TRBJ2-7,TRBV25-1,CASSVILGSAYEQYF,TGTGCCAGCAGTGTAATCTTAGGGTCCGCCTACGAGCAGTACTTC
NA,TRBD2,TRBJ2-6,TRBV2,CASSRLAGDYGANVLTF,TGTGCCAGCTCCCGACTAGCGGGGGACTATGGGGCCAACGTCCTGACTTTC
NA,TRBD1,TRBJ1-1,TRBV5-1,CASSSRKNRGLNTEAFF,TGCGCCAGCAGCTCCCGTAAAAACAGGGGTCTGAACACTGAAGCTTTCTTT
few,NA,TRBJ2-3,TRBV5-6,CASSDGTHTDTQYF,TGTGCCAGCAGCGACGGGACTCACACAGATACGCAGTATTTT
NA,TRBD2,TRBJ2-5,TRBV12-3/TRBV12-4,CASSYTPPRGEETQYF,TGTGCCAGCAGCTACACCCCACCGCGGGGGGAAGAGACCCAGTACTTC
few,TRBD1,TRBJ2-7,TRBV6-2/TRBV6-3,CASSHLTGGESEQYF,TGTGCCAGCAGTCACCTAACAGGGGGCGAAAGCGAGCAGTACTTC
NA,TRBD1,TRBJ2-1,TRBV19,CASSTRTGENEQFF,TGTGCCAGTAGTACGAGGACAGGGGAGAATGAGCAGTTCTTC
few,NA,TRBJ1-5,TRBV30,CAWSVYNQPQHF,TGTGCCTGGAGTGTATATAATCAGCCCCAGCATTTT
few,NA,TRBJ2-2,TRBV7-2,CASSEFTVRTGELFF,TGTGCCAGCAGCGAATTTACAGTGCGCACCGGGGAGCTGTTTTTT
few,NA,TRBJ2-1,TRBV19,CASSIGGNTYNEQFF,TGTGCCAGTAGCATAGGGGGAAACACCTACAATGAGCAGTTCTTC
NA,NA,TRBJ2-1,TRBV4-1,CASSQEVGPGNEQFF,TGCGCCAGCAGCCAAGAAGTGGGTCCGGGCAATGAGCAGTTCTTC
few,TRBD1,TRBJ1-3,TRBV10-3,CAISEGDSSGNTIYF,TGTGCCATCAGTGAAGGGGACAGCTCTGGAAACACCATATATTTT
few,NA,TRBJ2-7,TRBV27,CASSSYQGREQYF,TGTGCCAGCAGCTCCTATCAGGGGCGCGAGCAGTACTTC
few,TRBD2,TRBJ2-1,TRBV20-1,CSANHPGLAGVVEQFF,TGCAGTGCTAATCATCCGGGACTAGCGGGAGTAGTTGAGCAGTTCTTC
NA,NA,TRBJ1-1,TRBV5-6,CASSRDNYNTEAFF,TGTGCCAGCAGCCGGGACAATTACAACACTGAAGCTTTCTTT
NA,NA,TRBJ1-5,TRBV6-5,CASSPRQFNQPQHF,TGTGCCAGCAGCCCCCGACAGTTTAATCAGCCCCAGCATTTT
NA,NA,TRBJ2-5,TRBV7-2,CASNKGGINQETQYF,TGTGCCAGCAACAAGGGGGGGATTAACCAAGAGACCCAGTACTTC
few,NA,TRBJ1-2,TRBV20-1,CSASAAGHGYTF,TGCAGTGCTAGTGCGGCAGGGCATGGCTACACCTTC
few,NA,TRBJ2-1,TRBV6-5,CAGQGGRRIGCEQFF,TGTGCCGGGCAGGGCGGCCGCCGTATAGGTTGTGAGCAGTTCTTC
NA,TRBD2,TRBJ2-3,TRBV5-1,CASSAGLAGGGSTDTQYF,TGCGCCAGCAGCGCGGGACTAGCGGGGGGTGGATCCACAGATACGCAGTATTTT
few,NA,TRBJ1-1,TRBV12-3/TRBV12-4,CASSFQSRGASFF,TGTGCCAGCAGTTTCCAAAGTCGGGGGGCTTCTTTCTTT
NA,NA,TRBJ2-4,TRBV12-3/TRBV12-4,CASGDIINIQYF,TGTGCCAGCGGGGACATCATAAACATTCAGTACTTC
NA,NA,TRBJ2-3,TRBV7-9,CASSDLSTDTQYF,TGTGCCAGCAGCGACCTTAGCACAGATACGCAGTATTTT